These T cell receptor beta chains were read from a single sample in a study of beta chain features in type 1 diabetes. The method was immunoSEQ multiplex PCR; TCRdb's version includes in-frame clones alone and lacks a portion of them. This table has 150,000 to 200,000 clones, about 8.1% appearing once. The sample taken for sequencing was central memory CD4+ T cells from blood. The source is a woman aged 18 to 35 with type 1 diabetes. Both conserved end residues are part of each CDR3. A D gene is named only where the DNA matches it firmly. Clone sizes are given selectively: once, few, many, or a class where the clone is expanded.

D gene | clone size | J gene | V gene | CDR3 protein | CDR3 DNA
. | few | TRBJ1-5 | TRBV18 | CASSPKTGRNQPQHF | TGTGCCAGCTCACCCAAGACAGGTCGCAATCAGCCCCAGCATTTT
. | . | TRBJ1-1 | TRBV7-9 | CASNTYPNTEAFF | TGTGCCAGCAATACATACCCGAACACTGAAGCTTTCTTT
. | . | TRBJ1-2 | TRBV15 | CATTDEGANYGYTF | TGTGCCACCACGGACGAGGGGGCTAACTATGGCTACACCTTC
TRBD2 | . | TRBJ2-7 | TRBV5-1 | CASSEGLAGVSEQYF | TGCGCCAGCAGCGAGGGACTAGCGGGAGTATCCGAGCAGTACTTC
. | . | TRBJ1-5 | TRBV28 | CASSYPGDQPQHF | TGTGCCAGCAGCTACCCAGGGGATCAGCCCCAGCATTTT
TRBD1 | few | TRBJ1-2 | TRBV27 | CASSPLWTGRNGYTF | TGTGCCAGCAGTCCTCTTTGGACAGGGAGAAATGGCTACACCTTC
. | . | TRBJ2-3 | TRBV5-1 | CASSLALVPEAADTQYF | TGCGCCAGCAGCTTGGCCTTGGTGCCGGAGGCAGCAGATACGCAGTATTTT
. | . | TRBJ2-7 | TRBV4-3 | CASSQVGGAYEQYF | TGCGCCAGCAGCCAAGTAGGAGGCGCCTACGAGCAGTACTTC
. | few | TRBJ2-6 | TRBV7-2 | CASSPFLSISGANVLTF | TGTGCCAGCAGCCCGTTCCTCAGTATCTCTGGGGCCAACGTCCTGACTTTC
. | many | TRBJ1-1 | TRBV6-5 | CASSYLQGNTEAFF | TGTGCCAGCAGTTACTTACAGGGGAACACTGAAGCTTTCTTT
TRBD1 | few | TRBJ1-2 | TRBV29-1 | CSVYQGAPGYGYTF | TGCAGCGTCTACCAGGGGGCACCTGGCTATGGCTACACCTTC
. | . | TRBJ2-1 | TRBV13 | CASSTRSGLYNEQFF | TGTGCCAGCAGCACCCGGAGCGGGCTCTACAATGAGCAGTTCTTC
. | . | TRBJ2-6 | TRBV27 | CASSLSVGAGANVLTF | TGTGCCAGCAGTTTATCGGTCGGGGCTGGGGCCAACGTCCTGACTTTC
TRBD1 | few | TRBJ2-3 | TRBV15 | CATSQDREGTDTQYF | TGTGCCACCAGCCAGGACAGGGAAGGTACAGATACGCAGTATTTT
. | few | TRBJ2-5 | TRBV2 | CASVLAQLGWTQYF | TGTGCCAGCGTACTAGCACAATTGGGTTGGACCCAGTACTTC
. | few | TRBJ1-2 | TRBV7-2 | CASSLVPGDYGYTF | TGTGCCAGCAGCTTAGTCCCGGGAGACTATGGCTACACCTTC
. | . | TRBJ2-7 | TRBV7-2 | CASSLGTGIPLSGYEQYF | TGTGCCAGCAGCTTAGGGACTGGGATTCCACTTTCCGGATACGAGCAGTACTTC
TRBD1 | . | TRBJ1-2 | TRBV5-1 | CASSQQGGEAPYGYTF | TGCGCCAGCAGCCAACAGGGGGGCGAGGCTCCTTATGGCTACACCTTC
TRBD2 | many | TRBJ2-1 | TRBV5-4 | CASSLEGTSGLDEQFF | TGTGCCAGCAGCTTGGAGGGGACTAGCGGGCTCGATGAGCAGTTCTTC
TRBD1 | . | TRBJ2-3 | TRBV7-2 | CASSLRDRESDTQYF | TGTGCCAGCAGCCTCCGGGACAGGGAATCAGATACGCAGTATTTT
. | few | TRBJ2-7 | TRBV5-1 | CASSKGEAFTYEQYF | TGCGCCAGCAGCAAGGGGGAAGCCTTTACCTACGAGCAGTACTTC
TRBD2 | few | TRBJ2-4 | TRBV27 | CASSPTTGGGNIQYF | TGTGCCAGCAGTCCTACGACGGGGGGAGGAAACATTCAGTACTTC
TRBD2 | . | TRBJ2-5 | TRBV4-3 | CASSQAPGGGWQETQYF | TGCGCCAGCAGCCAAGCCCCCGGCGGGGGTTGGCAAGAGACCCAGTACTTC